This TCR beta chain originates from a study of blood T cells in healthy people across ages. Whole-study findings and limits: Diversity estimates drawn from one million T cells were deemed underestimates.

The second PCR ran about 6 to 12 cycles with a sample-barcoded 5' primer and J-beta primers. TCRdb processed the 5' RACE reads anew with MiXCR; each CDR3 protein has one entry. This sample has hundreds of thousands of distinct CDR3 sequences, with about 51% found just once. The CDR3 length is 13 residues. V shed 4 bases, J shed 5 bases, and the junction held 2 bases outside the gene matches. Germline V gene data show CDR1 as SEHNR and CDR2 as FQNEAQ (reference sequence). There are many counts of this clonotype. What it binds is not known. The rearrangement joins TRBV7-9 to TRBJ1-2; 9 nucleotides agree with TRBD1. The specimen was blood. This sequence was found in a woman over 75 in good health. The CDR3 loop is CASSWTGAYGYTF. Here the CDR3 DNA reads TGTGCCAGCAGCTGGACAGGGGCTTATGGCTACACCTTC.